This TCR beta chain stems from a study of shared clonotypes between healthy human individuals. Cells designated naive CD8 were CD45RO-negative and were positively selected for CCR7, with terminally differentiated effector memory CD45RA+ cells excluded. A remark on this clone: Its antigen is not identified.

Findings of the study overall: Incompleteness in sorted-subset sequencing, despite large depth, was shown by rarefaction. Relative to their counterparts shared across all four donors, non-shared clonotypes exhibited diminished generation probabilities. Among several donors, about 5% of naive CD4 clonotypes were found in common.

Generated by immunoSEQ multiplex PCR, the TCRdb table keeps only in-frame clones and is missing some. The data contain around 2.1 million clones, around 93% of them singletons. Germline CDR1 is SGHDT and CDR2 is YYEEEE. V was cut by 0 bases and J by 5 bases, with 12 bases left in between. The CDR3 runs 14 residues. The sequence came from a man younger than 35 in good health. Some clones in this sample may be carry-over from other donors' samples. The specimen sequenced was naive CD8+ T cells from PBMCs. The J gene is TRBJ2-7, the V gene TRBV5-6, with D possibly matching TRBD1 (6 bases). CDR3 sequence (DNA): TGTGCCAGCAGCTTGGGGACAGTGGTCCACGAGCAGTACTTC. Its protein product is CASSLGTVVHEQYF.